The 22 T cell receptor beta chains below all came from one sample that was sequenced in a study of blood T cell repertoires in COVID-19. Here immunoSEQ multiplex PCR was the method, and the copy in TCRdb shows in-frame clones only, minus some. This sample has more than 60,000 clones, with 70% to 85% found just once. Material: peripheral blood. These receptors originate from a human donor in a cohort sampled during active COVID-19.

The chain recombines TRBV5-1 with TRBJ1-4; D might be TRBD1 (5 bases). Germline loops: CDR1 SGHRS, CDR2 YFSETQ. V was shortened by 0 bases and J by 6 bases, with 9 bases between the two germline ends. The CDR3 sequence is 14 residues long. The DNA of the CDR3 is TGCGCCAGCAGCTTGGAATCAGGGCATGAAAAACTGTTTTTT. It specifies CASSLESGHEKLFF.

The chain combines TRBV2 with TRBJ1-5; D gene unclear. Germline CDR1 SNHLY, CDR2 FYNNEI. Trimming pared 3 bases from V and 2 bases from J, leaving 8 bases between. The length of the CDR3 is 14 residues. CDR3 loop: CASSEGFGNQPQHF. In nucleotides, the CDR3 is TGTGCCAGCAGTGAGGGCTTCGGCAATCAGCCCCAGCATTTT.

This clone has a handful of counts. The rearrangement uses TRBV9 and TRBJ2-2; no clear D. Between the trimmed V and J ends, which lost 0 bases and 5 bases, there was a span of 5 bases. Per germline, CDR1 SGDLS and CDR2 YYNGEE. CDR3 length equals 13 residues. Here the CDR3 reads CASSVAQTGELFF. Written as DNA, the CDR3 is TGTGCCAGCAGCGTAGCACAGACCGGGGAGCTGTTTTTT.

The chain carries TRBV6-6 and TRBJ1-4, with 9 bases identical to TRBD1. V lost 7 bases and J lost 8; bases outside the gene matches: 8. CDR1 and CDR2 from the germline V gene are MNHNY and SVGAGI (reference sequence). This CDR3 is 14 amino acids long. CDR3 bases: TGTGCCAGCAAAACAGGGGGCGAGGGGGAAAAACTGTTTTTT. Residues: CASKTGGEGEKLFF.

This clone appeared a few times. The chain couples TRBV7-9 to TRBJ1-6, with a tentative D call TRBD1 (6 bases). In germline, CDR1 is SEHNR, CDR2 FQNEAQ (reference sequence). The CDR3 loop spans 15 amino acids. V shed 0 bases and J shed 10 bases, with 13 bases lying between them. Written as DNA, the CDR3 is TGTGCCAGCAGCTTAGCAGGGGGTTCATACTCACCCCTCCACTTT. It is translated as CASSLAGGSYSPLHF.

This sequence joins TRBV30 and TRBJ1-6, with D unresolved. Trimming took off 2 bases at V and 9 bases at J, with 11 bases between the two ends. The CDR3 sequence is 13 residues long. Per the germline V gene, CDR1 is GTSNPN and CDR2 is SVGIG (reference sequence). The CDR3, as DNA: TGTGCCTGGAGTCGGATTAGCGGTTCACCCCTCCACTTT. The encoded protein is CAWSRISGSPLHF.

The V call is TRBV4-1, the J call TRBJ2-1, with 9 nucleotides matching TRBD2. The CDR3 runs 13 residues. The ends lost 6 bases at V and 8 bases at J; junction bases unmatched: 5. The germline gives CDR1 MGHRA, CDR2 YSYEKL. As DNA, the CDR3 is TGCGCCAGCAGACAACTAGCGGGCGATGAGCAGTTCTTC. This gives the protein CASRQLAGDEQFF.

This rearrangement joins TRBV19 to TRBJ2-7; 8 positions match TRBD1. The CDR3 covers 15 residues. The ends lost 6 bases at V and 2 bases at J; junction bases unmatched: 9. The germline V gene has CDR1 LNHDA and CDR2 SQIVND (reference sequence). DNA for the CDR3: TGTGCCAGTAGCGATGGACAGGGCAAAACCTACGAGCAGTACTTC. It translates to CASSDGQGKTYEQYF.

This clone occurred a few times. The CDR3 loop is CASSNFQEVVIPDTQYF. CDR3 nucleotides: TGTGCCAGCAGCAATTTTCAGGAGGTCGTGATCCCAGATACGCAGTATTTT. The chain joins TRBV11-2 to TRBJ2-3; D possibly corresponds to TRBD2 (5 bases). The V gene's germline CDR1 is SGHAT and CDR2 FQNNGV. This CDR3 comprises 17 residues. Trimming took 5 bases from V and 4 from J, leaving 22 bases between them.

V is TRBV7-3 and J is TRBJ1-2, with 8 bases identical to TRBD1. Per the germline V gene, CDR1 is SGHTA and CDR2 is FQGTGA. V shed 3 bases and J 8 bases; nucleotides not matched to a gene: 5. There are 13 residues in the CDR3. CDR3 sequence (DNA): TGTGCCAGCAGCTTTGACAGGGGTGGGGGCTACACCTTC. It is translated as CASSFDRGGGYTF.

The chain is built from TRBV4-1 and TRBJ2-7, with 7 bases fitting TRBD2. This CDR3 has 16 amino acids. Germline V lookup: CDR1 MGHRA, CDR2 YSYEKL. V gave up 4 bases and J gave up 0 bases; unmatched junction bases: 9. CDR3 protein: CASSRSGGGLSYEQYF. The DNA for the CDR3 is TGCGCCAGCAGCCGTTCAGGCGGGGGTCTCTCCTACGAGCAGTACTTC.

The CDR3 reads CASSRDRGSNEQFF. The CDR3 DNA reads as TGTGCCAGCAGTAGGGACAGGGGTAGCAATGAGCAGTTCTTC. The V call is TRBV2, the J call TRBJ2-1, with 10 bases that match TRBD1. This CDR3 region has 14 residues. From germline, CDR1 is SNHLY and CDR2 FYNNEI. The V and J ends lost 5 bases and 6 bases, in that order; junction bases with no gene match: 4.

The V gene is TRBV5-1, the J gene TRBJ2-1; the D is unclear. The CDR3 sequence is 13 residues long. Germline V gene sequence: CDR1 SGHRS, CDR2 YFSETQ. Trimming removed 4 bases at V and 5 bases at J, with 10 bases between. The CDR3 region is CASSESPNNEQFF. The CDR3 DNA reads TGCGCCAGCAGCGAGTCCCCCAACAATGAGCAGTTCTTC. Using reference TRBV5-1 and TRBJ2-1 for the parts outside the CDR3, the full variable domain is KAGVTQTPRYLIKTRGQQVTLSCSPISGHRSVSWYQQTPGQGLQFLFEYFSETQRNKGNFPGRFSGRQFSNSRSEMNVSTLELGDSALYLCASSESPNNEQFFGPGTRLTVL.

The chain carries TRBV6-1 and TRBJ1-5; 7 bases are shared with TRBD1. Looked up from germline, CDR1 is MNHNS and CDR2 is SASEGT. Trimming at V came to 1 base and at J to 0 bases, leaving 3 bases not matched to a gene. CDR3 length: 16 residues. The CDR3 region is CASSEGGTVSNQPQHF. The CDR3 DNA follows: TGTGCCAGCAGTGAAGGGGGGACAGTTAGCAATCAGCCCCAGCATTTT.

The DNA of the CDR3 is TGTGCCAGCAAAGGGGGCAGGGAAAGAGATACGCAGTATTTT. Amino acids: CASKGGRERDTQYF. The J gene is TRBJ2-3, the V gene TRBV2, with 7 bases fitting TRBD1. With V trimmed by 7 bases and J by 5 bases, 9 bases remained unmatched. This CDR3 spans 14 amino acids. Germline V lookup: CDR1 SNHLY, CDR2 FYNNEI.

The chain carries TRBV4-2 and TRBJ1-2; D is perhaps TRBD1 (5 bases). Germline CDR1 LGHNA, CDR2 YNFKEQ. The CDR3 covers 16 residues. The germline V and J ends were trimmed by 0 bases and 5 bases, with 16 bases remaining between them. The CDR3: CASSQDRGRGWYGYTF. The CDR3 DNA follows: TGTGCCAGCAGCCAAGATAGAGGGAGGGGTTGGTATGGCTACACCTTC.

V is TRBV6-8 and J is TRBJ1-1; 8 bases are shared with TRBD1. The ends lost 6 bases at V and 7 bases at J; junction bases unmatched: 7. Germline V gives CDR1 MNHGY, CDR2 SAAAGT. This CDR3 comprises 13 residues. The CDR3 reads CASRGPTGVEAFF. The CDR3 DNA follows: TGTGCCAGCAGGGGACCGACAGGGGTTGAAGCTTTCTTT.

Remarks on this clone: Other nucleotide sequences in the sample specify the same CDR3. The chain employs TRBV5-4 and TRBJ2-7, with 8 bases fitting TRBD1. In germline, CDR1 is SGHNT, CDR2 YYREEE (reference sequence). CDR3 length: 13 amino acids. With V trimmed by 2 bases and J by 3 bases, 1 base remained unmatched. CDR3 nucleotides: TGTGCCAGCAGCTTAGGGACAGGCTACGAGCAGTACTTC. Amino acids: CASSLGTGYEQYF.

This chain uses TRBV18 with TRBJ1-4; maybe TRBD1 (6 bases). Germline CDR1 and CDR2: KGHSH and LQKENI. The CDR3 is made up of 14 amino acids. V was cut by 6 bases and J by 4 bases, with 12 bases left in between. The CDR3 loop is CASSLGQLNEKLFF. CDR3 DNA sequence: TGTGCCAGCTCCCTCGGACAGCTTAATGAAAAACTGTTTTTT. The variable domain in full, completed from reference TRBV18 and TRBJ1-4, reads NAGVMQNPRHLVRRRGQEARLRCSPMKGHSHVYWYRQLPEEGLKFMVYLQKENIIDESGMPKERFSAEFPKEGPSILRIQQVVRGDSAAYFCASSLGQLNEKLFFGSGTQLSVL.

V usage is TRBV4-2 and J usage is TRBJ1-5, with 8 bases aligning to TRBD1. Germline CDR1 and CDR2: LGHNA and YNFKEQ. V was pared by 4 bases and J by 7 bases, with 6 bases of the junction left unmatched. The CDR3 is made up of 14 amino acids. As DNA, the CDR3 is TGTGCCAGCAGCCCGTCTGGACAGGGACAGCCCCAGCATTTT. Translating it yields CASSPSGQGQPQHF.

This clone turned up a few times. The chain employs TRBV11-3 and TRBJ2-5; D perhaps matches TRBD1 (7 bases). CDR1 is SGHNT and CDR2 is YENEEA in the germline V gene. The CDR3 is 15 residues long. The V end lost 4 bases, the J end lost 4 bases, and 16 bases lay between the germline ends. CDR3 nucleotide sequence: TGTGCCAGCAGCTCCTCCTGGAGGGGGCGAGAGACCCAGTACTTC. Its translation is CASSSSWRGRETQYF.

The genes are TRBV28 and TRBJ1-5; D remains ambiguous. Germline loops: CDR1 MDHEN, CDR2 SYDVKM. This CDR3 comprises 15 residues. V gave up 3 bases and J gave up 4 bases, with 13 bases separating them. CDR3 protein: CASSFSGGGNQPQHF. CDR3 bases: TGTGCCAGCAGTTTTAGCGGAGGCGGGAATCAGCCCCAGCATTTT.